The 3 T cell receptor beta chains below were found in one sample sequenced in a study of blood T cell repertoires in COVID-19. The protocol was immunoSEQ multiplex PCR, while the TCRdb copy is restricted to in-frame clones and leaves out a portion. Of about 150,000 clones listed, 85% are singletons. Sequences were obtained from PBMCs or T cells enriched from blood (not recorded which). All receptors derive from a middle-aged woman who had recovered from COVID-19.

V is TRBV27 and J is TRBJ2-1; TRBD2 might be the D (5 bases). CDR1 and CDR2 (germline): MNHEY, SMNVEV (reference sequence). The length of the CDR3 is 19 residues. The germline V and J ends were trimmed by 5 bases and 2 bases, with 25 bases remaining between them. The CDR3 reads CASSPIVAGGRSPYNEQFF. CDR3 nucleotide sequence: TGTGCCAGCAGTCCGATAGTAGCAGGTGGGAGAAGTCCCTACAATGAGCAGTTCTTC.

V gene TRBV29-1 combines with J gene TRBJ2-7, with D perhaps TRBD1 (5 bases). Germline V CDR1 and CDR2: SQVTM, ANQGSEA. Trimming left V 5 bases short and J 1 base short, with 12 bases between. The CDR3 contains 13 residues. The CDR3 DNA is TGCAGCGTTCTCAGCAGGGCATCCTACGAGCAGTACTTC. Translating gives CSVLSRASYEQYF.

V gene TRBV9 combines with J gene TRBJ1-5; D perhaps matches TRBD1 (5 bases). Per germline, CDR1 SGDLS and CDR2 YYNGEE. The CDR3 covers 14 residues. Trimming left V 0 bases short and J 4 bases short, with 8 bases between. DNA for the CDR3: TGTGCCAGCAGCGTAGGACAGCTAAATCAGCCCCAGCATTTT. It specifies CASSVGQLNQPQHF.